The 31 T cell receptor beta chains below all came from one sample that was sequenced in a study of T cell changes during pregnancy in multiple sclerosis. Method: immunoSEQ multiplex PCR; TCRdb's copy keeps in-frame clones and lacks some. The data show about 77,000 clones, 75% to 90% seen once. Sequencing used peripheral blood, obtained before pregnancy. These receptors all stem from a female donor with multiple sclerosis, enrolled in a pregnancy study.

The gene calls are TRBV29-1 and TRBJ1-2; possible D gene TRBD1, 6 bases. The V end lost 4 bases, the J end lost 6 bases, and 24 bases lay between the germline ends. The CDR3 totals 16 residues. In germline, CDR1 is SQVTM, CDR2 ANQGSEA. CDR3 DNA sequence: TGCAGCGTTGTTCCTGACCCAAACAGAGGGGGGGATGGCTACACCTTC. It is translated as CSVVPDPNRGGDGYTF.

The V call is TRBV5-1, the J call TRBJ2-3; D is undetermined. CDR3 length equals 14 residues. The germline V and J ends were trimmed by 2 bases and 4 bases, with 11 bases remaining between them. In germline, CDR1 is SGHRS, CDR2 YFSETQ. CDR3 region: CASSFSRPSDTQYF. CDR3 DNA: TGCGCCAGCAGCTTTTCGAGGCCCTCAGATACGCAGTATTTT.

The rearrangement links TRBV2 to TRBJ1-5; D remains unclear. The CDR3 totals 12 residues. V shed 6 bases and J shed 0 bases, with 3 bases lying between them. CDR1 and CDR2 from the germline V gene are SNHLY and FYNNEI. The CDR3 DNA sequence: TGTGCCAGCAGATATAGCAATCAGCCCCAGCATTTT. It is translated as CASRYSNQPQHF.

The chain couples TRBV11-2 to TRBJ1-1; D may be TRBD1 (5 bases). The CDR3 runs 16 residues. Trimming took 3 bases from V and 2 from J, leaving 16 bases between them. CDR1 is SGHAT, CDR2 FQNNGV, per germline. The CDR3 DNA is TGTGCCAGCAGCTTTGGGCCCCGGCAGGGAAACACTGAAGCTTTCTTT. Encoded protein: CASSFGPRQGNTEAFF.

The chain is built from TRBV11-2 and TRBJ2-3, with 8 bases matching TRBD2. With 7 bases clipped from V and 0 bases from J, the junction kept 6 bases outside the gene matches. There are 15 residues in the CDR3. The V gene's germline CDR1 is SGHAT and CDR2 FQNNGV. CDR3 DNA: TGTGCCAGCACGGAGAGACTAGCGAGCACAGATACGCAGTATTTT. Protein product: CASTERLASTDTQYF.

The chain is built from TRBV6-1 and TRBJ1-2; D gene uncertain. This CDR3 is 12 amino acids long. The ends were cut back, 8 bases at V and 5 bases at J, with 12 bases in the middle. The germline V gene encodes CDR1 MNHNS and CDR2 SASEGT. The CDR3 region has the DNA TGTGCCAGCCTGAAGCTCTGGTATGGCTACACCTTC. It specifies CASLKLWYGYTF.

The V call is TRBV28, the J call TRBJ1-5; 7 nucleotides agree with TRBD1. Germline CDR1 and CDR2: MDHEN and SYDVKM. This CDR3 comprises 13 residues. V shed 7 bases and J 5 bases; nucleotides not matched to a gene: 5. CDR3 DNA sequence: TGTGCCAGCACGCAACAGGGGTATCAGCCCCAGCATTTT. It codes for CASTQQGYQPQHF.

The V and J genes are TRBV6-1 and TRBJ1-5; a possible D gene is TRBD1 (6 bases). Trimming stripped 8 bases from V and 5 bases from J, with 13 bases between. From germline, CDR1 is MNHNS and CDR2 SASEGT. CDR3 length: 13 amino acids. CDR3 amino acids: CASLGTPYQPQHF. In DNA form, the CDR3 reads TGTGCCAGCCTGGGGACACCCTATCAGCCCCAGCATTTT.

The V and J genes are TRBV10-3 and TRBJ1-1, with 7 bases identical to TRBD1. The V gene end was trimmed by 3 bases and the J gene end by 3 bases; junction bases not matched to a gene: 4. This CDR3 region has 14 residues. Germline-derived CDR1 and CDR2 are ENHRY and SYGVKD. The CDR3 loop reads CAISEGGDYTEAFF. The CDR3 nucleotides read TGTGCCATCAGTGAAGGGGGCGATTACACTGAAGCTTTCTTT.

This chain connects TRBV6-7 to TRBJ2-1; D gene unclear. TRBV6-7 is recorded as an ORF, its role being uncertain. Trimming shortened V by 8 bases and J by 13 bases, and 12 bases separated the two germline ends. The length of the CDR3 is 10 residues. CDR3 sequence: CASSLPGQFF. CDR3 in DNA: TGTGCCAGCTCATTGCCAGGACAGTTCTTC.

V is TRBV5-1 and J is TRBJ2-1, with D hard to call. The CDR3 runs 13 residues. Germline V gene lookup returns CDR1 SGHRS and CDR2 YFSETQ. V was cut by 0 bases and J by 4 bases, with 5 bases left in between. The CDR3 region is CASSLERYNEQFF. The CDR3 region has the DNA TGCGCCAGCAGCTTGGAGCGATACAATGAGCAGTTCTTC.

The chain employs TRBV27 and TRBJ1-5; no firm D call. Germline V gene data show CDR1 as MNHEY and CDR2 as SMNVEV (reference sequence). CDR3 length equals 10 residues. V was shortened by 8 bases and J by 10 bases, with 9 bases between the two germline ends. The CDR3 sequence is CASGPSPQHF. The CDR3 DNA is TGTGCCAGCGGTCCTAGCCCCCAGCATTTT.

The chain recombines TRBV7-9 with TRBJ2-4; 7 bases line up with TRBD1. The germline gives CDR1 SEHNR, CDR2 FQNEAQ (reference sequence). Unmatched junction bases numbered 5, after V lost 3 bases and J lost 6 bases. The CDR3 sequence is 14 residues long. The CDR3 nucleotides read TGTGCCAGCAGCTTCGAGACAGGGATAAACATTCAGTACTTC. As protein: CASSFETGINIQYF.

This clone was observed a single time. This chain links TRBV19 with TRBJ1-3; no reliable D call. V lost 2 bases and J lost 7, with 3 bases in between. Germline assignment: CDR1 LNHDA and CDR2 SQIVND (reference sequence). The CDR3 is 11 amino acids. CDR3 protein: CASSIRNTIYF. The CDR3 nucleotides are TGTGCCAGTAGTATACGGAACACCATATATTTT. The variable domain in full, completed from reference TRBV19 and TRBJ1-3, reads DGGITQSPKYLFRKEGQNVTLSCEQNLNHDAMYWYRQDPGQGLRLIYYSQIVNDFQKGDIAEGYSVSREKKESFPLTVTSAQKNPTAFYLCASSIRNTIYFGEGSWLTVV.

The count of this clone is one. The J gene is TRBJ1-5, the V gene TRBV6-1, with a possible D match to TRBD1 (5 bases). Germline CDR1 MNHNS, CDR2 SASEGT. Between the trimmed V and J ends, which lost 4 bases and 3 bases, there was a span of 10 bases. The CDR3 spans 14 residues. In DNA form, the CDR3 reads TGTGCCAGCAGTGTCCGACAGTTCAATCAGCCCCAGCATTTT. This encodes CASSVRQFNQPQHF.

This sequence joins TRBV4-1 and TRBJ2-1, with 9 nucleotides matching TRBD2. Germline CDR1 and CDR2: MGHRA and YSYEKL. This CDR3 has 14 residues. Unmatched junction bases numbered 2, after V lost 4 bases and J lost 4 bases. The CDR3 spells CASSPLAGYNEQFF. The CDR3 coding sequence is TGCGCCAGCAGCCCCCTAGCGGGGTACAATGAGCAGTTCTTC.

As DNA, the CDR3 is TGTGCCAGCCGGCAGGGTATTAACTCCTACAATGAGCAGTTCTTC. Protein sequence: CASRQGINSYNEQFF. The J gene is TRBJ2-1, the V gene TRBV9; D might be TRBD1 (5 bases). CDR3 length equals 15 residues. V was trimmed by 7 bases and J by 0 bases, leaving 14 bases between them. In germline, CDR1 is SGDLS, CDR2 YYNGEE.

V and J are TRBV30 and TRBJ2-7; the D gene is possibly TRBD2 (5 bases). From germline, CDR1 is GTSNPN and CDR2 SVGIG (reference sequence). The CDR3 is 12 residues long. Trimming took 0 bases from V and 4 from J, leaving 7 bases between them. The CDR3 is CAWSVLGYEQYF. CDR3 nucleotide sequence: TGTGCCTGGAGTGTACTAGGTTACGAGCAGTACTTC.

This clone was found once. The chain employs TRBV2 and TRBJ2-3; the match to TRBD2 covers 11 bases. The CDR3 sequence is 15 residues long. V dropped 4 bases and J dropped 6; count of bases not matched to a gene: 6. Germline CDR1 reads SNHLY; CDR2 reads FYNNEI. Here the CDR3 reads CASSGGLADRDTQYF. CDR3 bases: TGTGCCAGCAGTGGGGGACTAGCGGACCGGGATACGCAGTATTTT. Based on the CDR3 plus reference TRBV2 and TRBJ2-3, the full variable domain is EPEVTQTPSHQVTQMGQEVILRCVPISNHLYFYWYRQILGQKVEFLVSFYNNEISEKSEIFDDQFSVERPDGSNFTLKIRSTKLEDSAMYFCASSGGLADRDTQYFGPGTRLTVL.

V and J are TRBV7-2 and TRBJ1-1, with TRBD1 matching over 9 bases. Trimming took 2 bases from V and 0 from J; bases not matched to a gene: 7. The CDR3 length is 17 residues. From germline, CDR1 is SGHTA and CDR2 FQGNSA. This CDR3 is CASSLIGQGLMNTEAFF. CDR3 coding DNA: TGTGCCAGCAGCTTAATAGGACAGGGGCTAATGAACACTGAAGCTTTCTTT.

The chain is built from TRBV11-3 and TRBJ1-1; TRBD1 matches 10 bases. The CDR3 has 19 residues. The trim removed 6 bases at V and 0 bases at J, leaving 16 bases unmatched. Germline values: CDR1 SGHNT, CDR2 YENEEA. The CDR3 DNA follows: TGTGCCAGCAGTGTCGGGACAGGGGCGATTGGTTGGGTGAACACTGAAGCTTTCTTT. Amino acid sequence: CASSVGTGAIGWVNTEAFF.

V usage is TRBV27 and J usage is TRBJ2-5; 7 nucleotides align to TRBD2. The CDR3 sequence is 14 residues long. The V segment lost 5 bases and the J segment 5 bases; nucleotides outside the gene matches: 8. Germline V gene data show CDR1 as MNHEY and CDR2 as SMNVEV (reference sequence). In DNA, the CDR3 is TGTGCCAGCAGTGAGACTAGCTCGTGGGAGACCCAGTACTTC. This gives the protein CASSETSSWETQYF.

About this clone itself: A read error may produce the germline difference seen at one junction end. V is TRBV11-2 and J is TRBJ2-3, with 7 positions matching TRBD2. This CDR3 comprises 16 residues. Germline V gene sequence: CDR1 SGHAT, CDR2 FQNNGV. CDR3 DNA: TGTGCCAGCAGCTCCCCGGCGGGGGTCTTCACATATACGCAGTATTTT. Residues: CASSSPAGVFTYTQYF. The variable domain in full, completed from reference TRBV11-2 and TRBJ2-3, reads EAGVAQSPRYKIIEKRQSVAFWCNPISGHATLYWYQQILGQGPKLLIQFQNNGVVDDSQLPKDRFSAERLKGVDSTLKIQPAKLEDSAVYLCASSSPAGVFTYTQYFGPGTRLTVL.

J is TRBJ1-2 and V is TRBV9, with 9 nucleotides matching TRBD1. Germline loops: CDR1 SGDLS, CDR2 YYNGEE. The CDR3 is 14 amino acids. After removal of 4 bases from V and 8 bases from J, the junction contained 9 bases not matched to a gene. The CDR3 coding sequence is TGTGCCAGCAGCCCTCGACAGGGGGTTGTAGGCTACACCTTC. It yields the protein CASSPRQGVVGYTF.

The CDR3 loop reads CASSPGLLADHEQYF. The CDR3 DNA reads TGTGCCAGCAGCCCGGGACTGCTGGCGGACCACGAGCAGTACTTC. V and J are TRBV5-4 and TRBJ2-7; the D gene is possibly TRBD2 (6 bases). Germline V gene data show CDR1 as SGHNT and CDR2 as YYREEE (reference sequence). The CDR3 contains 15 residues. V was pared by 4 bases and J by 5 bases, with 19 bases between.

V gene TRBV7-8 combines with J gene TRBJ2-7, with 8 nucleotides matching TRBD1. V shed 5 bases, J shed 5 bases, and the junction held 5 bases outside the gene matches. Germline loops: CDR1 SGHVS, CDR2 FQNEAQ. The CDR3 totals 13 residues. The CDR3 region is CASSGQGTDEQYF. The CDR3 DNA reads as TGTGCCAGCAGCGGACAGGGCACCGACGAGCAGTACTTC.

The chain employs TRBV18 and TRBJ2-2; a weak D match, TRBD2 (6 bases). The germline gives CDR1 KGHSH, CDR2 LQKENI. V lost 3 bases and J lost 0, with 8 bases in between. This CDR3 is built from 15 residues. CDR3 nucleotide sequence: TGTGCCAGCTCACCGGGACTGACGAACACCGGGGAGCTGTTTTTT. Amino acid sequence: CASSPGLTNTGELFF.

The rearrangement links TRBV9 to TRBJ2-7; 13 bases line up with TRBD2. Per germline, CDR1 SGDLS and CDR2 YYNGEE. V shed 3 bases, J shed 0 bases, and the junction held 9 bases outside the gene matches. The CDR3 runs to 18 residues. The DNA for the CDR3 is TGTGCCAGCAGCGCCCCTCGGACTAGCGGGGGAGGCTCCTACGAGCAGTACTTC. Translating it yields CASSAPRTSGGGSYEQYF.

The chain combines TRBV28 with TRBJ1-5; TRBD1 might be the D (6 bases). The CDR3 extends over 17 amino acids. Germline values: CDR1 MDHEN, CDR2 SYDVKM. V lost 1 base and J 3 bases, leaving 16 bases between the germline ends. CDR3 sequence (DNA): TGTGCCAGCAGTTTATACGCGGGGGGACAACTCAATCAGCCCCAGCATTTT. It is translated as CASSLYAGGQLNQPQHF.

This chain links TRBV2 with TRBJ2-3, with 9 bases aligning to TRBD1. V was clipped by 6 bases and J by 3 bases; unmatched bases: 1. Looked up from germline, CDR1 is SNHLY and CDR2 is FYNNEI. The CDR3 covers 13 residues. The DNA for the CDR3 is TGTGCCAGCAGAGGACAGGGGACAGATACGCAGTATTTT. Translating gives CASRGQGTDTQYF.

The genes are TRBV29-1 and TRBJ2-7; D is unclear. From germline, CDR1 is SQVTM and CDR2 ANQGSEA. Trimming pared 1 base from V and 8 bases from J, leaving 12 bases between. There are 12 residues in the CDR3. Here the CDR3 reads CSVEGFSTKQYF. The CDR3 DNA is TGCAGCGTTGAAGGGTTCTCTACGAAGCAGTACTTC.